A selection of T cell receptor beta chains follows, all from one sample in a study of blood T cells in healthy people across ages. TCRdb passed the 5' RACE reads through MiXCR, listing each CDR3 protein once. The sample records 650,000 to 800,000 distinct CDR3 sequences, more than 40% being singletons. Sequenced: blood. The source is a man between 60 and 70 years old in good health. Both conserved end residues are part of each CDR3. The order of the fields is V gene, CDR3 protein.

TRBV4-2	CASSQGGGAQETQYF
TRBV6-6	CASNLAGAYNEQFF
TRBV6-6	CASTSGAANMNTEAFF
TRBV9	CASSVAPEADTQYF
TRBV7-9	CASSLTEGATNEKLFF
TRBV4-3	CASSQDRQMNTEAFF
TRBV2	CASRPTERGPRFF
TRBV12-3/TRBV12-4	CASTMTGNYGYTF
TRBV6-1	CASSDYQGMDGYTF
TRBV12-5	CASGLFGQTYEQYF
TRBV4-3	CASSHPGLAENTGELFF
TRBV20-1	CSAHAESYEQYF
TRBV20-1	CSTRGLRGDVSYEQYF
TRBV2	CASSNRASGANVLTF
TRBV10-2	CASGESGTGNYGYTF
TRBV24-1	CATSDPRDFGANVLTF
TRBV27	CASSFGAGVTDMQYF
TRBV7-2	CVSSLVAGRDEVYTF